This T cell receptor (beta chain) appears in the sequencing data of a study of graft-versus-host responses after intestinal transplantation. Intraepithelial and lamina propria lymphocytes were released after the graft tissue was processed. The protocol was immunoSEQ multiplex PCR, while the TCRdb copy is restricted to in-frame clones and leaves out a portion. This sample has 60,000 to 75,000 clones, with about 89% found just once. CDR1 is MNHEY and CDR2 is SVGAGI in the germline V gene. V was trimmed by 4 bases and J by 7 bases, leaving 23 bases between them. The CDR3 is 16 residues long. This TCR derives from a human patient who received an intestinal transplant, so some T cells may come from the graft donor. The source material was ileum tissue, sampled approximately 56 weeks after transplant. The chain joins TRBV6-5 to TRBJ2-7; D is perhaps TRBD1 (6 bases). The CDR3 loop reads CASSFRGLRGLGEQYF. The CDR3 DNA is TGTGCCAGCAGTTTCCGGGGCCTAAGGGGGTTGGGTGAGCAGTACTTC.